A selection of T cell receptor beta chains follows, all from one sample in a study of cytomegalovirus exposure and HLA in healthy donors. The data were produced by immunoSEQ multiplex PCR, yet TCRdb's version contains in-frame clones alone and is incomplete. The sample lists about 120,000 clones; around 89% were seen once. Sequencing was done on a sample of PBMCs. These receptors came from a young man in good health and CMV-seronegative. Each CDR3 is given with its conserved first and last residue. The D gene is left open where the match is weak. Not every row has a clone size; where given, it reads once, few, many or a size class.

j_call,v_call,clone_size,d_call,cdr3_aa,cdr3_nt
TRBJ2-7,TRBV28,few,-,CASSARSTRITEQYF,TGTGCCAGCAGTGCTAGATCAACAAGAATTACGGAGCAGTACTTC
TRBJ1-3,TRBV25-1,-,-,CASKTGSSGNTIYF,TGTGCCAGTAAAACAGGGAGTTCCGGAAACACCATATATTTT
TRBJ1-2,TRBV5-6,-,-,CASSRRGLRPNYGYTF,TGTGCCAGCAGCCGCCGCGGATTGAGACCCAACTATGGCTACACCTTC
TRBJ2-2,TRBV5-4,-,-,CASSLGTTLTGELFF,TGTGCCAGCAGCTTGGGGACAACCCTAACCGGGGAGCTGTTTTTT
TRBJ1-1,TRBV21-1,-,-,CASSRGQDFEAFF,TGTGCCAGCAGCAGGGGACAGGATTTTGAAGCTTTCTTT
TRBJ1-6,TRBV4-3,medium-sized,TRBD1,CASSQDLQGNSPLHF,TGCGCCAGCAGCCAAGACTTACAGGGGAATTCACCCCTCCACTTT
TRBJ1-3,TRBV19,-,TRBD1,CASSIINSGQTKRDTIYF,TGTGCCAGTAGTATAATAAACTCGGGACAGACGAAAAGAGACACCATATATTTT
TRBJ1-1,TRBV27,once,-,CASSSPGPVRTEAFF,TGTGCCAGCAGTTCCCCGGGTCCTGTAAGGACTGAAGCTTTCTTT
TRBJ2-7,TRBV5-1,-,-,CASNEGVGEQYF,TGCGCCAGCAACGAGGGGGTGGGTGAGCAGTACTTC
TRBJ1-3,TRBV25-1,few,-,CASSESGNSGNTIYF,TGTGCCAGCAGTGAATCAGGGAATTCAGGAAACACCATATATTTT
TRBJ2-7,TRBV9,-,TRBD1,CASSTRSSGTGGEQYF,TGTGCCAGCAGCACCCGGTCCTCCGGGACAGGGGGCGAGCAGTACTTC
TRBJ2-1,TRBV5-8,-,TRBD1,CASIRGGPYNEQFF,TGTGCCAGCATAAGAGGGGGCCCCTACAATGAGCAGTTCTTC
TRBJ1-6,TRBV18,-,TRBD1,CASSPGTGLNSPLHF,TGTGCCAGCTCACCTGGGACAGGGTTAAATTCACCCCTCCACTTT
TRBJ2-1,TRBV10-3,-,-,CAISATGDGGYEQFF,TGTGCCATCAGCGCTACGGGGGATGGTGGCTATGAGCAGTTCTTC
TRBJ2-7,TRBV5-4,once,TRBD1,CASSLSRDRVQGEQYF,TGTGCCAGCAGCTTGTCCCGGGACAGGGTGCAGGGTGAGCAGTACTTC
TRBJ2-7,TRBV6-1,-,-,CASSELGSYEQYF,TGTGCCAGCAGTGAACTCGGGTCCTACGAGCAGTACTTC